This paragraph reports one TCR beta chain. Per the germline V gene, CDR1 is MNHEY and CDR2 is SMNVEV (reference sequence). The CDR3 contains 12 residues. V gave up 9 bases and J gave up 6 bases, with 12 bases separating them. The data were taken from a study of blood T cell repertoires in COVID-19. Study as a whole: In each case, the material was cDNA or gDNA derived from T cells, B-cell-depleted T cells, or PBMCs.

Profiling relied on immunoSEQ multiplex PCR, and the TCRdb table lists in-frame clones only, not all of them. The table lists some 150,000 clones, roughly 87% of them singletons. The sequencing sample was made of peripheral blood. The chain combines TRBV27 with TRBJ2-1, with D uncertain. This clonotype originated in a woman aged 65 to 85 with acute or convalescent COVID-19. CDR3 DNA sequence: TGTGCCAGTGGAACTATCGGCAATGAGCAGTTCTTC. Amino acid sequence: CASGTIGNEQFF.